These 18 T cell receptor beta chains came from one sample sequenced in a study of beta chain features in type 1 diabetes. Every bit of the isolated RNA underwent reverse transcription, so sequencing read expressed TCRB transcripts. TCRdb's table, derived via immunoSEQ multiplex PCR, lists solely in-frame clones and lacks some. The sample consists of hundreds of thousands of clones, around 15% of them appearing once. Sequencing was carried out using naive CD4+ T cells from blood. All receptors derive from a man younger than 35 in good health.

The rearrangement joins TRBV18 to TRBJ2-3; D gene unclear. Germline V gives CDR1 KGHSH, CDR2 LQKENI. The CDR3 spans 15 residues. Trimming left V 4 bases short and J 0 bases short, with 11 bases between. Here the CDR3 DNA reads TGTGCCAGCTCACGTGGCGGAACTAGCACAGATACGCAGTATTTT. Translating it yields CASSRGGTSTDTQYF.

With respect to this clone: This sample includes further DNA sequences coding for the same CDR3. The CDR3 sequence: CASSSSGSSYEQYF. CDR3 DNA: TGTGCCAGCAGCTCCTCCGGTTCCTCCTACGAGCAGTACTTC. V is TRBV7-9 and J is TRBJ2-7, with D unclear. The germline V gene has CDR1 SEHNR and CDR2 FQNEAQ (reference sequence). The CDR3 covers 14 residues. V lost 4 bases and J lost 0, with 10 bases in between.

The gene calls are TRBV10-3 and TRBJ1-2; maybe TRBD1 (6 bases). Trimming stripped 11 bases from V and 0 bases from J, with 13 bases between. The CDR3 length is 13 residues. CDR1 is ENHRY and CDR2 is SYGVKD in the germline V gene. CDR3 DNA sequence: TGTGCCGTATCCTCAGGGGCTAACTATGGCTACACCTTC. This sequence encodes CAVSSGANYGYTF.

This rearrangement joins TRBV6-5 to TRBJ1-2; 8 bases are shared with TRBD1. V lost 4 bases to trimming and J lost 6 bases; unmatched junction nucleotides: 7. From germline, CDR1 is MNHEY and CDR2 SVGAGI. The CDR3 loop spans 14 amino acids. CDR3 in DNA: TGTGCCAGCAGTTTCGATCGGACAGGGCATGGCTACACCTTC. Its translation is CASSFDRTGHGYTF.

There are a few counts of this clone. This chain links TRBV28 with TRBJ2-2, with TRBD1 as a possible D gene (5 bases). The CDR3 runs to 14 residues. The V and J ends lost 8 bases and 6 bases respectively, with 16 bases between them. Per the germline V gene, CDR1 is MDHEN and CDR2 is SYDVKM. CDR3 coding DNA: TGTGCCAGCGACCGATCGGACAAGTCCGGGGAGCTGTTTTTT. This translates into CASDRSDKSGELFF.

This clone came up a few times. The chain is built from TRBV11-2 and TRBJ2-1; 12 nucleotides line up with TRBD2. The CDR3 consists of 15 residues. With 5 bases clipped from V and 9 bases from J, the junction kept 8 bases outside the gene matches. Germline CDR1 reads SGHAT; CDR2 reads FQNNGV. CDR3 coding DNA: TGTGCCAGCAGCATGACTAGCGGGAGACTCAGTGAGCAGTTCTTC. Translating it yields CASSMTSGRLSEQFF.

This clone showed up just a few times. CDR3 amino acids: CAWSVLGVRGLDTEAFF. The CDR3 region has the DNA TGTGCCTGGAGTGTACTCGGAGTAAGGGGTCTGGACACTGAAGCTTTCTTT. The rearrangement uses TRBV30 and TRBJ1-1; possible D gene TRBD1, 5 bases. V was clipped by 0 bases and J by 3 bases, with 20 bases between them. Germline V gene data show CDR1 as GTSNPN and CDR2 as SVGIG (reference sequence). This CDR3 has 17 amino acids. Complete variable domain (other parts from reference TRBV30 and TRBJ1-1): SQTIHQWPATLVQPVGSPLSLECTVEGTSNPNLYWYRQAAGRGLQLLFYSVGIGQISSEVPQNLSASRPQDRQFILSSKKLLLSDSGFYLCAWSVLGVRGLDTEAFFGQGTRLTVV.

This clone showed up just a few times. The rearrangement uses TRBV7-2 and TRBJ2-6; D is possibly TRBD1 (6 bases). CDR1 and CDR2 (germline): SGHTA, FQGNSA. The V gene lost 7 bases and the J gene lost 0 bases, with 13 bases spanning the gap. The CDR3 runs to 16 residues. The CDR3 reads CASTIGTPSGANVLTF. The CDR3 nucleotides are TGTGCCAGCACCATCGGGACACCCTCTGGGGCCAACGTCCTGACTTTC.

This chain joins TRBV5-4 and TRBJ2-6; 9 nucleotides agree with TRBD1. J gave up 0 bases and V 2 bases, and 3 bases lay outside the gene matches. CDR1 SGHNT and CDR2 YYREEE come from the germline V gene (reference sequence). CDR3 length: 17 amino acids. The DNA of the CDR3 is TGTGCCAGCAGCTTAGGGACAGGGAGCTCTGGGGCCAACGTCCTGACTTTC. Encoded protein: CASSLGTGSSGANVLTF.

The chain carries TRBV30 and TRBJ2-7; either TRBD1 or TRBD2 may fit D (5 bases each). Per germline, CDR1 GTSNPN and CDR2 SVGIG (reference sequence). CDR3 length: 14 residues. The V end was cut by 3 bases, the J end by 4 bases, with 16 bases between. As DNA, the CDR3 is TGTGCCTGGAGCTCTCCGGGACGAACATACGAGCAGTACTTC. It specifies CAWSSPGRTYEQYF.

In its sample, this clone was seen a few times. This chain uses TRBV9 with TRBJ1-3; D unclear. There are 17 residues in the CDR3. Trimming pared 0 bases from V and 0 bases from J, leaving 13 bases between. The germline V gene encodes CDR1 SGDLS and CDR2 YYNGEE. CDR3 in DNA: TGTGCCAGCAGCGTAGGAGGCGGAAAAGACTCTGGAAACACCATATATTTT. Amino acids: CASSVGGGKDSGNTIYF.

V and J are TRBV11-2 and TRBJ2-5; 9 nucleotides line up with TRBD2. Unmatched junction bases numbered 8, after V lost 6 bases and J lost 3 bases. The CDR3 runs 15 residues. Looked up from germline, CDR1 is SGHAT and CDR2 is FQNNGV. The CDR3 loop reads CASRKAGGPKETQYF. CDR3 DNA: TGTGCCAGCAGGAAAGCGGGGGGCCCTAAAGAGACCCAGTACTTC.

Comments on this clone: Other DNA sequences from this sample encode an identical CDR3 as well. The CDR3 coding sequence is TGTGCCAGCAGCTTAGGGCGTCAAGAGACCCAGTACTTC. As protein: CASSLGRQETQYF. This chain uses TRBV7-2 with TRBJ2-5, with D unclear. The V and J ends lost 1 base and 2 bases respectively, with 5 bases between them. This CDR3 region has 13 residues. Germline loops: CDR1 SGHTA, CDR2 FQGNSA.

There are a few counts of this clone. The CDR3 spells CASGHRGRETQYF. The CDR3 region has the DNA TGTGCCAGCGGGCACAGGGGACGCGAGACCCAGTACTTC. The chain has TRBV28 and TRBJ2-5, with 7 bases that match TRBD1. The CDR3 consists of 13 residues. Looked up from germline, CDR1 is MDHEN and CDR2 is SYDVKM. V lost 8 bases and J lost 5; bases outside the gene matches: 8. Looking up the rest from reference TRBV28 and TRBJ2-5 gives the full variable domain: DVKVTQSSRYLVKRTGEKVFLECVQDMDHENMFWYRQDPGLGLRLIYFSYDVKMKEKGDIPEGYSVSREKKERFSLILESASTNQTSMYLCASGHRGRETQYFGPGTRLLVL.

This chain uses TRBV14 with TRBJ2-3, with D perhaps TRBD2 (6 bases). V lost 4 bases to trimming and J lost 4 bases, with 21 bases between them. The CDR3 extends over 17 amino acids. Germline V gene data show CDR1 as SGHDN and CDR2 as FVKESK. The CDR3 here is CASSPSRLEKVADTQYF. The DNA of the CDR3 is TGTGCCAGCAGCCCATCCCGACTAGAAAAGGTTGCAGATACGCAGTATTTT. The whole variable domain, remainder taken from reference TRBV14 and TRBJ2-3, is EAGVTQFPSHSVIEKGQTVTLRCDPISGHDNLYWYRRVMGKEIKFLLHFVKESKQDESGMPNNRFLAERTGGTYSTLKVQPAELEDSGVYFCASSPSRLEKVADTQYFGPGTRLTVL.

This clone has a handful of counts. V is TRBV7-2 and J is TRBJ2-1; 10 nucleotides match TRBD2. The V gene's germline CDR1 is SGHTA and CDR2 FQGNSA. CDR3 length equals 17 residues. The V gene end was trimmed by 2 bases and the J gene end by 0 bases; junction bases not matched to a gene: 4. The CDR3 region is CASSLPKRGGSYNEQFF. CDR3 DNA sequence: TGTGCCAGCAGCTTACCCAAGCGGGGGGGCTCCTACAATGAGCAGTTCTTC.

The chain joins TRBV28 to TRBJ2-3; D possibly corresponds to TRBD1 (5 bases). The CDR3 loop spans 17 amino acids. V was shortened by 2 bases and J by 3 bases, with 18 bases between the two germline ends. The germline V gene has CDR1 MDHEN and CDR2 SYDVKM. The chain's CDR3 is CASSLSPGQGETDTQYF. DNA of the CDR3: TGTGCCAGCAGTTTAAGCCCCGGGCAGGGCGAAACAGATACGCAGTATTTT.

This clone showed up just a few times. V gene TRBV4-2 combines with J gene TRBJ2-2; 11 bases agree with TRBD1. V shed 8 bases and J 4 bases; nucleotides not matched to a gene: 9. Germline V gives CDR1 LGHNA, CDR2 YNFKEQ. The CDR3 length is 16 residues. CDR3 sequence reads: CASEMDRGRGTGELFF. The DNA for the CDR3 is TGTGCCAGCGAAATGGACAGGGGGCGCGGCACCGGGGAGCTGTTTTTT.